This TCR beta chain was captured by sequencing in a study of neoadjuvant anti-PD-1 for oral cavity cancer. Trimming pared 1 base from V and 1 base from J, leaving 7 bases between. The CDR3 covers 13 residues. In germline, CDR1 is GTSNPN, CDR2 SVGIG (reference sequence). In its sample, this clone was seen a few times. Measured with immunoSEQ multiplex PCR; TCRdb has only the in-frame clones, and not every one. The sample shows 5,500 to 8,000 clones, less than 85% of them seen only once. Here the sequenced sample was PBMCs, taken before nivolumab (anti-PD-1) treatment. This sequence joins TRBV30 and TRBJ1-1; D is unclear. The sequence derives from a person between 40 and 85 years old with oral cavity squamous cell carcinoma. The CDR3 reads CAWSGRGNTEAFF. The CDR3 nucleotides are TGTGCCTGGAGTGGCCGGGGGAACACTGAAGCTTTCTTT. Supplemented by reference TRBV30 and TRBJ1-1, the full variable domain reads SQTIHQWPATLVQPVGSPLSLECTVEGTSNPNLYWYRQAAGRGLQLLFYSVGIGQISSEVPQNLSASRPQDRQFILSSKKLLLSDSGFYLCAWSGRGNTEAFFGQGTRLTVV.